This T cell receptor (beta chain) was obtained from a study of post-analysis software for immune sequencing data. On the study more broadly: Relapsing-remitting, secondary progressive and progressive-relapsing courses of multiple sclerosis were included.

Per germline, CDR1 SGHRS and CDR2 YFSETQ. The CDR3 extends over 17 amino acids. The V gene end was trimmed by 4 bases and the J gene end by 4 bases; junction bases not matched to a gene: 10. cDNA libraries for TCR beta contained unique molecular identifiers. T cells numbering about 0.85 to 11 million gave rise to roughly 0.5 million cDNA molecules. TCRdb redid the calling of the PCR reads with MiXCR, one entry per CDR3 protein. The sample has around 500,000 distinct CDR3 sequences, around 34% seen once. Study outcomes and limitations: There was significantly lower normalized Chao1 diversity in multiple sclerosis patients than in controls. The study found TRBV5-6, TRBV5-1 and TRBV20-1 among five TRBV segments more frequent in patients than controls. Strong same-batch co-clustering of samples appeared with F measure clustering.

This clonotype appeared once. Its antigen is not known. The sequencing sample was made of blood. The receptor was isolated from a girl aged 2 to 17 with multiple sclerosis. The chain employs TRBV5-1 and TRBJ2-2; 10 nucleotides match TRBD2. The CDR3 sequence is CASSHRTSGVTTGELFF. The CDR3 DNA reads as TGCGCCAGCAGCCACCGCACTAGCGGGGTGACCACCGGGGAGCTGTTTTTT.